This entry features one T cell receptor beta chain sequence. No antigen is known for it. This sample was taken from a study of T cell responses to AZD1222 COVID-19 vaccine. Across the study: Samples with a second dose at about 4 or about 12 weeks were pooled together. The study's findings and limits: Per reports, nearly half of all spike-specific TCRs target regions that are unmutated in variants. Seropositivity was recorded at baseline in only a handful of AZD1222 recipients.

Generated by immunoSEQ multiplex PCR, the TCRdb table keeps only in-frame clones and is missing some. The sample holds approximately 160,000 clones, 80% to 95% seen once. The germline V gene encodes CDR1 MNHEY and CDR2 SVGAGI. The germline V and J ends were trimmed by 6 bases and 1 base, with 15 bases remaining between them. This CDR3 is built from 15 residues. The receptor was derived from an adult in good health. The source was peripheral blood, collected on day 0 of AZD1222 vaccination. V usage is TRBV6-5 and J usage is TRBJ1-1; tentatively, D is TRBD1 (6 bases). CDR3 amino acids: CASSDVGGANTEAFF. The CDR3 coding sequence is TGTGCCAGCAGCGACGTAGGGGGGGCGAACACTGAAGCTTTCTTT.